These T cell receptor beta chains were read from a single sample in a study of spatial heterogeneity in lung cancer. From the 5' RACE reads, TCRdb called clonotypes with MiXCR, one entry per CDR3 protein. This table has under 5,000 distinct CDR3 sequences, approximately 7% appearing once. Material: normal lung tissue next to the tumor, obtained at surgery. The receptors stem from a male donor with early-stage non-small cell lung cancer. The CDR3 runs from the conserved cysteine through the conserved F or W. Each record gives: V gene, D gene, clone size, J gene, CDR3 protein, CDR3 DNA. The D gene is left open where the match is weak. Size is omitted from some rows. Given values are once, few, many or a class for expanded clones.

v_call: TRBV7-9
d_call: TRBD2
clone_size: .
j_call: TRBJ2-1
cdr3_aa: CASSWTSGIGEQFF
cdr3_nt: TGTGCCAGCAGCTGGACTAGCGGGATAGGTGAGCAGTTCTTC

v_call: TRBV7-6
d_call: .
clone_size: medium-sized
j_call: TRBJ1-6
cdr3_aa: CASSGASSYNSPLHF
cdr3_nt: TGTGCCAGCAGTGGAGCGAGCTCCTATAATTCACCCCTCCACTTT

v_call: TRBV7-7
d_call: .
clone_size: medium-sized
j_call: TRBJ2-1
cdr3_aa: CASSLQGWTGEQFF
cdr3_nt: TGTGCTAGCAGCCTGCAGGGGTGGACCGGTGAGCAGTTCTTC

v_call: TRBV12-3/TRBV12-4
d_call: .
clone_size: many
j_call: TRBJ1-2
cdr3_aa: CASSLGGMGSGYGYTF
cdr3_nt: TGTGCCAGCAGTTTGGGCGGAATGGGGTCAGGCTATGGCTACACCTTC

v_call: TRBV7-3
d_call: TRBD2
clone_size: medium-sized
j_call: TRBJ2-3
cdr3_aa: CASSLRLAGEGDTQYF
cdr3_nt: TGTGCCAGCAGCTTAAGACTAGCGGGAGAGGGAGATACGCAGTATTTT

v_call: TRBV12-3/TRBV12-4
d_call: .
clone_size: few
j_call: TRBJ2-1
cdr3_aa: CASSLTPNEQFF
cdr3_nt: TGTGCCAGCAGTCTGACTCCCAATGAGCAGTTCTTC

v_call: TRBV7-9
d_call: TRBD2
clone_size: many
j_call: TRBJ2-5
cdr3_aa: CASSFSGELETQYF
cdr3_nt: TGTGCCAGCAGCTTTAGCGGGGAATTGGAGACCCAGTACTTC

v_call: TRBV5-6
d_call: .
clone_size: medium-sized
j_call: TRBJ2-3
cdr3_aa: CASSLAGGTDTQYF
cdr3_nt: TGTGCCAGCAGCTTGGCCGGGGGCACAGATACGCAGTATTTT

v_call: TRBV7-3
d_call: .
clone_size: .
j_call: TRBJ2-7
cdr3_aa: CPSSSYGGPSYEQYF
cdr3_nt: TGTCCCAGCAGCTCGTACGGAGGGCCTTCCTACGAGCAGTACTTC

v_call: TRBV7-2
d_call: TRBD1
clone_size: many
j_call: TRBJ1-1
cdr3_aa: CASSPGQMNTEAFF
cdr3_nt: TGTGCCAGCAGCCCGGGACAGATGAACACTGAAGCTTTCTTT

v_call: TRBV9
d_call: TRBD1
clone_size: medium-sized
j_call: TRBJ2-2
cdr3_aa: CASSASTRDSYTGELFF
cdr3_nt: TGTGCCAGCAGCGCCTCGACCCGGGACAGCTACACCGGGGAGCTGTTTTTT

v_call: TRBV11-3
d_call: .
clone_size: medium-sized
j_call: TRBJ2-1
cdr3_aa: CASSPLGLQGEQFF
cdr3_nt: TGTGCCAGCAGCCCATTGGGGTTACAGGGTGAGCAGTTCTTC

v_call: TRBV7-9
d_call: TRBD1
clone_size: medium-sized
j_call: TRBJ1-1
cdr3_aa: CASSFRDRDDTEAFF
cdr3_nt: TGTGCCAGCAGCTTCCGGGACAGGGATGACACTGAAGCTTTCTTT

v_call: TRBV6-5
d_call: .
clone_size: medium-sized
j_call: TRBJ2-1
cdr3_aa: CASSSRIAVEQFF
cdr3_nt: TGTGCCAGCAGTTCCCGAATAGCGGTCGAGCAGTTCTTC

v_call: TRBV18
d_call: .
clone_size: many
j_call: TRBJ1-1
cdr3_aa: CASSPGNTEAFF
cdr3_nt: TGTGCCAGCTCACCAGGGAACACTGAAGCTTTCTTT

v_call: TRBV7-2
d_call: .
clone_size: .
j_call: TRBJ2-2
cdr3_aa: CASRRDLANTGELFF
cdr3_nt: TGTGCCAGCAGAAGGGACTTGGCGAACACCGGGGAGCTGTTTTTT

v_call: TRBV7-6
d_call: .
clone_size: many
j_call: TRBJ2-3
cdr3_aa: CASSLVEYTDTQYF
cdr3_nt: TGTGCCAGCAGCTTAGTTGAGTACACAGATACGCAGTATTTT

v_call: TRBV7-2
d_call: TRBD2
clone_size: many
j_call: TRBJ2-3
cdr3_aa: CASSFHPGLAGGSDTQYF
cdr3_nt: TGTGCCAGCAGCTTTCACCCGGGACTAGCGGGGGGGTCAGATACGCAGTATTTT

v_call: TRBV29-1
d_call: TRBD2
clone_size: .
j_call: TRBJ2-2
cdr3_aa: CSVSGDFITGELFF
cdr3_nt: TGCAGCGTTAGCGGGGACTTCATCACCGGGGAGCTGTTTTTT

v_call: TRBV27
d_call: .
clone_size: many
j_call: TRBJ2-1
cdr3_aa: CASSLTVGGGGNEQFF
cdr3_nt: TGTGCCAGCAGTTTAACGGTGGGGGGTGGGGGCAATGAGCAGTTCTTC

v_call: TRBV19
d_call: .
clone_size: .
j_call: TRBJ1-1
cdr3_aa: CASSIDLRNTEAFF
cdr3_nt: TGTGCCAGTAGTATAGATCTTCGGAACACTGAAGCTTTCTTT

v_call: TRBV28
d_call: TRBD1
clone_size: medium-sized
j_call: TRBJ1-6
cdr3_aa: CASSSPSGQLYNSPLHF
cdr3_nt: TGTGCCAGCAGTTCCCCCTCGGGACAGCTCTATAATTCACCCCTCCACTTT

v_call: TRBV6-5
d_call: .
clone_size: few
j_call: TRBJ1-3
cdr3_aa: CASSYGLSGNTIYF
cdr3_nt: TGTGCCAGCAGTTACGGGCTCTCTGGAAACACCATATATTTT

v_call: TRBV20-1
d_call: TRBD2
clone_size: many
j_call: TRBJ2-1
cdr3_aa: CSAVSGGAADEQFF
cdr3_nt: TGCAGTGCGGTTAGCGGGGGGGCCGCGGATGAGCAGTTCTTC

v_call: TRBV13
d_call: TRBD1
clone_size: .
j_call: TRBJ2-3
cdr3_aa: CASSLGQGASWQYF
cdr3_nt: TGTGCCAGCAGCTTAGGACAGGGGGCATCTTGGCAGTATTTT

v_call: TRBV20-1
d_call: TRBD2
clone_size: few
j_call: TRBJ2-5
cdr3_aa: CSARDGRALGTQYF
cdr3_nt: TGCAGTGCTAGAGACGGGAGGGCCCTCGGGACCCAGTACTTC

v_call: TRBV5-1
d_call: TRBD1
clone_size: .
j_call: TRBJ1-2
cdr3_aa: CASSTLLLGTASFHSYGYTF
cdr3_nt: TGCGCCAGCAGCACTTTACTCTTGGGGACAGCCTCATTCCACTCTTATGGCTACACCTTC

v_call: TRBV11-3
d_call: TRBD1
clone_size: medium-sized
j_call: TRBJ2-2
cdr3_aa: CASRRTGTVNGELFF
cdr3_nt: TGTGCCAGCAGACGGACAGGGACGGTTAACGGGGAGCTGTTTTTT

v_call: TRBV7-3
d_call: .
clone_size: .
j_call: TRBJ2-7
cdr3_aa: CASSPSGRTATYEQYF
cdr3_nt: TGTGCCAGCAGCCCCAGTGGGAGAACGGCGACATACGAGCAGTACTTC

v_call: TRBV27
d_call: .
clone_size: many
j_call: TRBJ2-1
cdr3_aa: CASRPRQDGNEQFF
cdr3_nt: TGTGCCAGCAGACCAAGACAGGATGGGAATGAGCAGTTCTTC

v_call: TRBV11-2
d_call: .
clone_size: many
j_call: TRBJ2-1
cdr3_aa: CASSLAPGGNEQFF
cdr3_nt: TGTGCCAGCAGCTTAGCCCCCGGGGGCAATGAGCAGTTCTTC

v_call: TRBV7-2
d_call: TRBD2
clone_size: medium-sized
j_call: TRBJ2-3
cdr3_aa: CASSRTSGSTDTQYF
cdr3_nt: TGTGCCAGCAGCCGTACTAGCGGCAGCACAGATACGCAGTATTTT

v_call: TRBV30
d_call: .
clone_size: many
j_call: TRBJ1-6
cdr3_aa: CAWSKVGGGGNSPLHF
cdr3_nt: TGTGCCTGGAGCAAGGTGGGCGGCGGGGGGAATTCACCCCTCCACTTT

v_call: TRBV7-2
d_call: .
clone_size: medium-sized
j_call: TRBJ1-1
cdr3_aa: CASSLINTEAFF
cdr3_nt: TGTGCCAGCAGCTTAATAAACACTGAAGCTTTCTTT

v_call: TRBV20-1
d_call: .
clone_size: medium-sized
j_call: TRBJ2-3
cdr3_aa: CSASASSDTQYF
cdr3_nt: TGCAGTGCTAGCGCTTCTTCGGATACGCAGTATTTT

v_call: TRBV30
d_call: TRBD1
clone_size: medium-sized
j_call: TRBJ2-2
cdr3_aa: CAWSAPDRAYTGELFF
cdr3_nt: TGTGCCTGGAGTGCCCCGGACAGGGCTTACACCGGGGAGCTGTTTTTT

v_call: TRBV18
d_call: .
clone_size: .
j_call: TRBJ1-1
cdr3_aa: CASSGGERRRTEAFF
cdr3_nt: TGTGCCAGCTCAGGGGGCGAAAGGAGAAGGACTGAAGCTTTCTTT

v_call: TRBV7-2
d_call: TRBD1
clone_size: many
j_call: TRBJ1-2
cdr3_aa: CASRPTGVYGYTF
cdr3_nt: TGTGCCAGCAGACCCACAGGGGTCTATGGCTACACCTTC

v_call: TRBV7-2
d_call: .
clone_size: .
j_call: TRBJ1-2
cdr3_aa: CASSLSPTNYGYTF
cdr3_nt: TGTGCCAGCAGCTTATCCCCGACTAACTATGGCTACACCTTC

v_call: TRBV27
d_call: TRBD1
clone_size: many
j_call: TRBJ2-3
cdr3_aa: CASSLRGGWTDTQYF
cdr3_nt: TGTGCCAGCAGTTTACGAGGGGGCTGGACAGATACGCAGTATTTT

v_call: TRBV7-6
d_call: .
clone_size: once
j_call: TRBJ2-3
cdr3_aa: CASSLDGVIDTQYF
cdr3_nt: TGTGCCAGCAGCTTAGACGGAGTTATAGATACGCAGTATTTT

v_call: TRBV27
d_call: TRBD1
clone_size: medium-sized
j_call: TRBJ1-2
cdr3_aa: CASTNRGNYGYTF
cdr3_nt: TGTGCCAGCACCAACAGGGGTAACTATGGCTACACCTTC

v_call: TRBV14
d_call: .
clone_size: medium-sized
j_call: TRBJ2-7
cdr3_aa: CASSFQGNHEQYF
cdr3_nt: TGTGCCAGCAGCTTCCAGGGGAACCACGAGCAGTACTTC

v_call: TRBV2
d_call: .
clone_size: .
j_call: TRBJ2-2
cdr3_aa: CASRQKGNTGELFF
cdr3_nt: TGTGCCAGCAGGCAGAAGGGGAACACCGGGGAGCTGTTTTTT

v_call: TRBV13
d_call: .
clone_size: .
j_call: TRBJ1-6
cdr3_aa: CASSPHRASPHLHF
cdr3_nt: TGTGCCAGCAGTCCTCACAGGGCCAGTCCCCACCTCCACTTT

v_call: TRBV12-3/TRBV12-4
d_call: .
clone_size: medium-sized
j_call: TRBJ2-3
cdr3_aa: CATNSQGTDTQYF
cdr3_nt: TGTGCCACTAACTCGCAGGGTACAGATACGCAGTATTTT

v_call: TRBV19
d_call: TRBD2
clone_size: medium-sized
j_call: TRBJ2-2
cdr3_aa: CASSPLANGAGELFF
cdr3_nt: TGTGCCAGTTCCCCACTAGCGAACGGCGCCGGGGAGCTGTTTTTT

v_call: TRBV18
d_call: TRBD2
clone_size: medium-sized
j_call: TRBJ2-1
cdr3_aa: CASSPSGLAESLSSYNEQFF
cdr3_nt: TGTGCCAGCTCACCATCGGGACTAGCGGAATCCCTTAGCTCCTACAATGAGCAGTTCTTC

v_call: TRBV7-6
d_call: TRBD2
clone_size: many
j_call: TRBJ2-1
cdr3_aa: CASSGTSGRAKNEQFF
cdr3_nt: TGTGCCAGCAGCGGGACTAGCGGGAGGGCCAAGAATGAGCAGTTCTTC

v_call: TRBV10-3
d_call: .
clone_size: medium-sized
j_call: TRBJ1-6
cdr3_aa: CAISTLPLDGGSYNSPLHF
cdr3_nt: TGTGCCATCAGCACACTCCCCCTTGATGGGGGTTCCTATAATTCACCCCTCCACTTT

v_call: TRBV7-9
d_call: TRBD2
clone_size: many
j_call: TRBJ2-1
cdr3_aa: CASSLIASGSNEQFF
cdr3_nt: TGTGCCAGCAGCTTAATCGCTAGCGGGAGTAATGAGCAGTTCTTC

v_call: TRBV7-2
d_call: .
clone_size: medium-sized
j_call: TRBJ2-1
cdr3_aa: CASSLQESVQFF
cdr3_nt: TGTGCCAGCAGCCTACAGGAATCGGTGCAGTTCTTC

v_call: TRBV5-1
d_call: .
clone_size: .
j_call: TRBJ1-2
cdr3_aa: CASSLGTGTTPGYTF
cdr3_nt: TGCGCCAGCAGCTTGGGAACCGGGACAACCCCTGGCTACACCTTC

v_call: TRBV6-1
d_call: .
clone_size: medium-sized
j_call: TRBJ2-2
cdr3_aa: CASKDPGAGAGELFF
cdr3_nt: TGTGCCAGCAAAGACCCCGGCGCAGGGGCCGGGGAGCTGTTTTTT

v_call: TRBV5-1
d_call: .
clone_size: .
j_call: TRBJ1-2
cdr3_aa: CASSLEAAQYGYTF
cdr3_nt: TGCGCCAGCAGCCTCGAGGCAGCGCAGTATGGCTACACCTTC